This T cell receptor beta chain came from a study of T cells in Graves' hyperthyroidism and ophthalmopathy. CDR3 length equals 14 residues. Trimming left V 4 bases short and J 8 bases short, with 14 bases between. Germline V gene lookup returns CDR1 LGHDT and CDR2 YNNKEL (reference sequence). Using RNA transcripts as the source, TCR beta CDR3 regions were amplified. First-round RT-PCR targeting the TCR CDR3 was performed with the HTBI primer set. TCRdb passed the multiplex PCR reads through MiXCR, listing each CDR3 protein once. This sample has 730,000 or so distinct CDR3 sequences, with roughly a sixth found just once.

The sample taken for sequencing was blood. The sequence came from a woman aged 45-59 years with Graves' hyperthyroidism that later progressed to Graves' ophthalmopathy. This rearrangement joins TRBV3-1 to TRBJ1-4, with D possibly TRBD1 on 6 matching bases. The CDR3 nucleotides read TGTGCCAGCAGCCCCCCACCACAGGGAGAAAAACTGTTTTTT. Its translation: CASSPPPQGEKLFF.